This TCR beta chain stems from a study of CD8 T cells in Susac syndrome. V was clipped by 6 bases and J by 0 bases, with 9 bases between them. There are 14 residues in the CDR3. CDR1 is SGHVS, CDR2 FNYEAQ, per germline. Treatment-naive patients with stable or active relapsing-remitting disease served as multiple sclerosis controls. Negative isolation yielded CD8+ and CD4+ T cells; FACS enriched TEMRA cells. With random hexamers, reverse transcription was performed on about 0.5 to 1 ug of RNA. The TCR beta CDR3 was amplified by immunoSEQ multiplex PCR across 54 Vbeta, 13 Jbeta. TCRdb re-derived calls from the immunoSEQ multiplex PCR reads in MiXCR, one entry per CDR3 protein. The data contain approximately 270,000 distinct CDR3 sequences, just under 95% of them seen just once; the ten biggest clones take up 0.06% to 0.08%.

Sequencing was carried out using CD4+ T cells from PBMCs. The gene calls are TRBV7-6 and TRBJ1-3; D not certain. This clonotype was obtained from a human donor with multiple sclerosis. DNA for the CDR3: TGTGCCAGCAGTCCAGGTCTCTCTGGAAACACCATATATTTT. It specifies CASSPGLSGNTIYF. Using reference TRBV7-6 and TRBJ1-3 for the parts outside the CDR3, the full variable domain is GAGVSQSPRYKVTKRGQDVALRCDPISGHVSLYWYRQALGQGPEFLTYFNYEAQQDKSGLPNDRFSAERPEGSISTLTIQRTEQRDSAMYRCASSPGLSGNTIYFGEGSWLTVV.